A single sample gave rise to the 19 T cell receptor beta chains below, sequenced in a study of regulatory T cells in long-lasting Graves disease. For TCR beta, libraries came from iRepertoire HTBI primers and Arm-PCR of CDR3 regions. Each CDR3 protein gets one entry after TCRdb re-called the multiplex PCR reads with MiXCR. The sample has 400,000 to 500,000 distinct CDR3 sequences; 21% are singletons. Time point defined: persistent/refractory GD, antithyroid drugs over 5 years with positive TRAb. Isolated PBMC RNA provided the starting material for the TCR library. The specimen comprised peripheral blood mononuclear cells (PBMCs), sampled when the disease was refractory, from a patient treated with antithyroid drugs. The receptor set was obtained from a female donor with Graves disease.

This CDR3 is CASSISRGAVYEQYF. In DNA, the CDR3 is TGTGCCAGTAGTATAAGTCGGGGGGCGGTTTACGAGCAGTACTTC. The rearrangement links TRBV19 to TRBJ2-7; possibly TRBD2 for D (7 bases). Germline CDR1 LNHDA, CDR2 SQIVND (reference sequence). V dropped 2 bases and J dropped 4 bases, with 15 bases sitting between them. CDR3 length equals 15 residues.

This clonotype was counted many times. The chain couples TRBV29-1 to TRBJ2-7; possible D gene TRBD1, 5 bases. V shed 7 bases and J shed 0 bases, with 13 bases lying between them. There are 13 residues in the CDR3. Germline CDR1 SQVTM, CDR2 ANQGSEA. CDR3 sequence: CSARTLSSYEQYF. CDR3 nucleotide sequence: TGCAGCGCACGGACATTGAGCTCCTACGAGCAGTACTTC.

This clonotype was recorded a few times. The chain recombines TRBV13 with TRBJ2-7; 12 bases are a match to TRBD1. This CDR3 has 14 residues. Germline CDR1 is PRHDT and CDR2 is FYEKMQ (reference sequence). The ends lost 3 bases at V and 6 bases at J; junction bases unmatched: 3. The CDR3 DNA reads as TGTGCCAGCAGCTTCCGGGACAGGGGGCGCGAGCAGTACTTC. Translated: CASSFRDRGREQYF.

This clonotype has at least ten counts. The V and J genes are TRBV20-1 and TRBJ1-6; D remains ambiguous. The CDR3 is 13 amino acids. V was trimmed by 4 bases and J by 9 bases, leaving 13 bases between them. Per the germline V gene, CDR1 is DFQATT and CDR2 is SNEGSKA (reference sequence). CDR3 DNA: TGCAGTGCTAAGGACCGGACGAGTTCACCCCTCCACTTT. Translation: CSAKDRTSSPLHF.

The table lists this clonotype with a few counts. The chain uses TRBV5-4 and TRBJ2-1, with 7 bases identical to TRBD2. Losses at the gene ends were 4 bases for V and 3 bases for J; bases not matched to a gene: 10. There are 16 residues in the CDR3. In germline, CDR1 is SGHNT, CDR2 YYREEE (reference sequence). This chain's CDR3 is CASSPFPSGDYNEQFF. DNA for the CDR3: TGTGCCAGCAGCCCATTCCCTAGCGGAGACTACAATGAGCAGTTCTTC.

The chain has TRBV27 and TRBJ2-1; no clear D. Trimming pared 5 bases from V and 9 bases from J, leaving 14 bases between. The CDR3 spans 13 residues. Germline V gives CDR1 MNHEY, CDR2 SMNVEV (reference sequence). The CDR3 loop reads CASSPSLGSEQFF. The CDR3 nucleotides are TGTGCCAGCAGTCCCTCTCTCGGGTCTGAGCAGTTCTTC.

There are many counts of this clonotype. The chain couples TRBV6-1 to TRBJ2-7, with D perhaps TRBD1 (6 bases). The ends were cut back, 2 bases at V and 5 bases at J, with 10 bases in the middle. The CDR3 is made up of 13 amino acids. Germline V gene data show CDR1 as MNHNS and CDR2 as SASEGT. CDR3 protein: CASSERYRDEQYF. As DNA, the CDR3 is TGTGCCAGCAGTGAAAGGTACAGGGACGAGCAGTACTTC.

Many counts were recorded for this clonotype. This sequence joins TRBV7-8 and TRBJ2-2; 9 nucleotides line up with TRBD2. This CDR3 region has 15 residues. Per the germline V gene, CDR1 is SGHVS and CDR2 is FQNEAQ. Unmatched junction bases numbered 5, after V lost 3 bases and J lost 6 bases. CDR3 in amino acids: CASSLEGLAAGELFF. The CDR3 DNA follows: TGTGCCAGCAGCTTGGAGGGACTAGCTGCCGGGGAGCTGTTTTTT.

The chain recombines TRBV30 with TRBJ1-1, with D unresolved. The CDR3 contains 14 residues. Between the trimmed V and J ends, which lost 4 bases and 2 bases, there was a span of 14 bases. Germline assignment: CDR1 GTSNPN and CDR2 SVGIG (reference sequence). CDR3 coding DNA: TGTGCCTGGAATCTGCCTGGGAGAAACACTGAAGCTTTCTTT. Translating it yields CAWNLPGRNTEAFF.

This sequence joins TRBV5-1 and TRBJ2-7; D is perhaps TRBD1 (6 bases). Between the trimmed V and J ends, which lost 3 bases and 2 bases, there was a span of 15 bases. CDR1 and CDR2 from the germline V gene are SGHRS and YFSETQ. CDR3 length: 15 residues. In nucleotides, the CDR3 is TGCGCCAGCAGCTCTGGGACACGGTATACCTACGAGCAGTACTTC. This translates into CASSSGTRYTYEQYF.

The rearrangement links TRBV5-1 to TRBJ2-3; 11 positions match TRBD2. CDR3 size: 19 residues. Unmatched junction bases numbered 10, after V lost 1 base and J lost 0 bases. CDR1 and CDR2 (germline): SGHRS, YFSETQ. The CDR3: CASSLSPRGTSGSTDTQYF. CDR3 sequence (DNA): TGCGCCAGCAGCTTGTCGCCGAGGGGGACTAGCGGTAGCACAGATACGCAGTATTTT. The full variable domain, in which reference TRBV5-1 and TRBJ2-3 provide the parts outside the CDR3, is KAGVTQTPRYLIKTRGQQVTLSCSPISGHRSVSWYQQTPGQGLQFLFEYFSETQRNKGNFPGRFSGRQFSNSRSEMNVSTLELGDSALYLCASSLSPRGTSGSTDTQYFGPGTRLTVL.

V usage is TRBV29-1 and J usage is TRBJ2-7; D not certain. The germline V gene has CDR1 SQVTM and CDR2 ANQGSEA. The CDR3 length is 11 residues. The germline V and J ends were trimmed by 6 bases and 2 bases, with 8 bases remaining between them. The CDR3 coding sequence is TGCAGCGTGGGCAGTACCTACGAGCAGTACTTC. It codes for CSVGSTYEQYF.

V gene TRBV18 combines with J gene TRBJ2-2, with D perhaps matching TRBD2 (5 bases). The germline V and J ends were trimmed by 1 base and 0 bases, with 6 bases remaining between them. Germline loops: CDR1 KGHSH, CDR2 LQKENI. The CDR3 consists of 15 residues. The CDR3 is CASSPLGTNTGELFF. CDR3 DNA sequence: TGTGCCAGCTCACCACTCGGGACGAACACCGGGGAGCTGTTTTTT.

The V gene is TRBV4-1, the J gene TRBJ2-3; 9 bases agree with TRBD2. The CDR3 sequence is 16 residues long. CDR1 MGHRA and CDR2 YSYEKL come from the germline V gene. V lost 0 bases and J lost 2; bases outside the gene matches: 3. This CDR3 is CASSQEGGRATDTQYF. CDR3 in DNA: TGCGCCAGCAGCCAAGAAGGCGGGAGGGCCACAGATACGCAGTATTTT.

The rearrangement uses TRBV19 and TRBJ2-5; possibly TRBD1 for D (6 bases). From germline, CDR1 is LNHDA and CDR2 SQIVND (reference sequence). The CDR3 totals 16 residues. V was cut by 5 bases and J by 1 base, with 17 bases left in between. The CDR3 here is CASSPRDTTSQETQYF. Here the CDR3 DNA reads TGTGCCAGTAGTCCCCGGGACACAACATCCCAAGAGACCCAGTACTTC.

This clonotype was observed many times. V and J are TRBV6-1 and TRBJ1-1, with a tentative D call TRBD1 (5 bases). The V end was cut by 4 bases, the J end by 5 bases, with 20 bases between. The CDR3 sequence is 16 residues long. The germline CDR1 and CDR2 sequences are MNHNS and SASEGT. The CDR3 here is CASSVRVSGVETEAFF. DNA of the CDR3: TGTGCCAGCAGTGTCAGGGTCAGCGGGGTAGAAACTGAAGCTTTCTTT.

This rearrangement joins TRBV7-8 to TRBJ1-2, with D possibly matching TRBD1 (5 bases). This CDR3 has 14 amino acids. V lost 0 bases, J lost 7 bases, and 12 bases lay in between. Germline CDR1 is SGHVS and CDR2 is FQNEAQ. CDR3 sequence reads: CASSLAGDGSGYTF. In DNA form, the CDR3 reads TGTGCCAGCAGCTTAGCAGGGGACGGGAGTGGCTACACCTTC.

This clonotype was counted at least ten times. This chain connects TRBV20-1 to TRBJ2-1; 11 bases fit TRBD2. This CDR3 contains 14 residues. Germline CDR1 DFQATT, CDR2 SNEGSKA (reference sequence). The J segment lost 4 bases and the V segment lost 5 bases, leaving 4 bases of the junction unmatched. The CDR3 nucleotides read TGCAGTGCTTCGGGACTAGCGGAATACAATGAGCAGTTCTTC. This codes for CSASGLAEYNEQFF.

Concerning this clonotype itself: One end of the junction is discordant with germline, which a read error may explain. The chain uses TRBV7-2 and TRBJ1-4, with D hard to call. CDR1 and CDR2 from the germline V gene are SGHTA and FQGNSA. The CDR3 has 16 amino acids. The CDR3 coding sequence is TGTGCCAGCAGCCCCACCGGATCCTCAACTGATGAAAAACTGTTTTTT. This gives the protein CASSPTGSSTDEKLFF.